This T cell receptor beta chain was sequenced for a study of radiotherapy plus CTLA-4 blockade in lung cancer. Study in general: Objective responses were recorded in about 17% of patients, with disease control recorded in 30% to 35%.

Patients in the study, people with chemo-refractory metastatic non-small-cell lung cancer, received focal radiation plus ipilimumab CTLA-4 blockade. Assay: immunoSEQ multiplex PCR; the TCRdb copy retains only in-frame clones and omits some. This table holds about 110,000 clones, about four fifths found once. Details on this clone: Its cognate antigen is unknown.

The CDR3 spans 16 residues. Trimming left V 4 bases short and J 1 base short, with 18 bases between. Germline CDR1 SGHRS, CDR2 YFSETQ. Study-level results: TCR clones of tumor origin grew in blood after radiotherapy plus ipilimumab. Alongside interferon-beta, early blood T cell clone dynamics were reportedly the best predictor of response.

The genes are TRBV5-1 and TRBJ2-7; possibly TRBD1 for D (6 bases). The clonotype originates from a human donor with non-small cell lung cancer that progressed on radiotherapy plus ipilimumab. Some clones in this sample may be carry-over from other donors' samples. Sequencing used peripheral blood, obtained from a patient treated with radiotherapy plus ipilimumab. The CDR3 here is CASSPWTVGTSYEQYF. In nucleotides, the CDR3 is TGCGCCAGCAGCCCGTGGACAGTCGGAACGTCCTACGAGCAGTACTTC.